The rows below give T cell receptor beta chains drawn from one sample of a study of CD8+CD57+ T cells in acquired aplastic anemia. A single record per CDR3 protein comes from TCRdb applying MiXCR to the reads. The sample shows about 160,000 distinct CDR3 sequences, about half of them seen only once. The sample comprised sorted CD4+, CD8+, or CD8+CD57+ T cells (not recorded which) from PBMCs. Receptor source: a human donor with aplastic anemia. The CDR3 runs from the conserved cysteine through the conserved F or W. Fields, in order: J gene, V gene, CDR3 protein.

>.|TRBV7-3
CASSLTGTGWNEQYF
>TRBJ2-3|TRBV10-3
CASSGQGVLAGFTDTQYF
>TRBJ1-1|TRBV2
CASSVDRGAAEAFF
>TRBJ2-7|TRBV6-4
CASSDSNERGGAYEQYF
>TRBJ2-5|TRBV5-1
CASSPIGTSGETQYF
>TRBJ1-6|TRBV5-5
CASSSWTVGNSPLHF
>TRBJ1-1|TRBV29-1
CSSFGGGTEAFF
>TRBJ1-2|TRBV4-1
CASSQDVTYNYGYTF
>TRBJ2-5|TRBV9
CASSVALNQETQYF
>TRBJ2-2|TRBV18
CASSPQLAGGELFF
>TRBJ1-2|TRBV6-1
CASTRLSLSGGYTF
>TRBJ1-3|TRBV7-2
CASSTTNSKNTIYF
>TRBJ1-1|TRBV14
CASSRQGNTEALF
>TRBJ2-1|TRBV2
CASSTGFNEQFF
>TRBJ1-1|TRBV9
CASSVSVGTEAFF
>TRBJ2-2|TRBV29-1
CSRQAMNTGELFF
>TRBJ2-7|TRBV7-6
CASSGYSHGGSYEQYF
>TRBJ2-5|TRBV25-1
CASSHPVVWYQETQYF
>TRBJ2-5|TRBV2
CASSDVILAGERETQYF
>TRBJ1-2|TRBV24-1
CATSDSGPTAYGYTF
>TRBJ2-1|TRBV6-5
CASSYGGRNHNELFF
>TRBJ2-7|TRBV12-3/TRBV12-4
CASSPQDRYYEQYF
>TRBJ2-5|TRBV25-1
CASSSTRGSGRTQYF
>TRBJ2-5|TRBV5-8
CASSLPIGGDETQYF
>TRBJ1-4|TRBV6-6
CASSYSGREKLFF
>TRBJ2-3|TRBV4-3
CASSQDSGGGNTQYF
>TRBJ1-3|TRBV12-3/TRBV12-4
CASRPSFSGNTIYF
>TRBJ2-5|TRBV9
CASSALAGGKETQYF
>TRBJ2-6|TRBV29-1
CSVVPSGANVLTF
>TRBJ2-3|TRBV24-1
CATRAGGWTDTQYF
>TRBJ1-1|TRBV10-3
CAIRLTTRGGGNAEAFF
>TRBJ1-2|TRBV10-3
CAISRQADIYGYTF
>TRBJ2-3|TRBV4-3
CASSQSWVYTDTQYF
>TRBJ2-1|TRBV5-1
CASSLKGTYNEQFF
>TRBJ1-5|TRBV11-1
CASSLEGRGRNQPQHF
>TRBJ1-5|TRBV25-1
CASSERNYYQPQHF
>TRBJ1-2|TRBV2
CASSEATAAGYTF
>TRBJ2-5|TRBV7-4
CASSLQQETQYF
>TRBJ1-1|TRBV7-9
CASSRLPLQAEAFF
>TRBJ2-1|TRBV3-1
CASSQAGTGRFF
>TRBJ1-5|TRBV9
CASNQVRASINQPQHF
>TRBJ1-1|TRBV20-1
CSASVDLNTEAFF
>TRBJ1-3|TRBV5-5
CASSLSPRTGGNTIYF
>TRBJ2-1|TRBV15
CATSRVLPMRNHNEQFF
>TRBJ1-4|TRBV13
CASSLVGVKEKLFF
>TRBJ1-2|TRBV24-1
CATRDLRQGVNYGYTF
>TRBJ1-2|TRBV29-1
CSVGDRVVGGYTF
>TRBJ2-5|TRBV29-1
CSVEDDASLGGKTQYF
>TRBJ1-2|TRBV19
CASSIAGGYYGYTF
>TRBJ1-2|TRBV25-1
CASSENRANYGYTF
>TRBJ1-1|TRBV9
CASSIGLGQANTEAFF
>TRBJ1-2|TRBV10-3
CAISEPEGISYGYTF
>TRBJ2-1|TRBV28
CASSFIGAYNEQFF
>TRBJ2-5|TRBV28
CAWGGNGERETQYF